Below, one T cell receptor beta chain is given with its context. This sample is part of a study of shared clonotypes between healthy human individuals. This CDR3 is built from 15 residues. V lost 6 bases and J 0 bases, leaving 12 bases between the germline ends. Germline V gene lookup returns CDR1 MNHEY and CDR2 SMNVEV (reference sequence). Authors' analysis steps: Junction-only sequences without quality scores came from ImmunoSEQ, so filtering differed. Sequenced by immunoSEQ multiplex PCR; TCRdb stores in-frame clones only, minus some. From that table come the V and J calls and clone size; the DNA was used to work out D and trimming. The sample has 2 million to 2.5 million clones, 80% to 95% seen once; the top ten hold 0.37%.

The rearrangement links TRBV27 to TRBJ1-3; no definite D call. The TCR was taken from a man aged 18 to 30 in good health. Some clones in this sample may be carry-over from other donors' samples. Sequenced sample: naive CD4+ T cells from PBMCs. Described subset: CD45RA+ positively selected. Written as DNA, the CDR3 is TGTGCCAGCAGCCGGGCCTTAAGCTCTGGAAACACCATATATTTT. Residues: CASSRALSSGNTIYF.